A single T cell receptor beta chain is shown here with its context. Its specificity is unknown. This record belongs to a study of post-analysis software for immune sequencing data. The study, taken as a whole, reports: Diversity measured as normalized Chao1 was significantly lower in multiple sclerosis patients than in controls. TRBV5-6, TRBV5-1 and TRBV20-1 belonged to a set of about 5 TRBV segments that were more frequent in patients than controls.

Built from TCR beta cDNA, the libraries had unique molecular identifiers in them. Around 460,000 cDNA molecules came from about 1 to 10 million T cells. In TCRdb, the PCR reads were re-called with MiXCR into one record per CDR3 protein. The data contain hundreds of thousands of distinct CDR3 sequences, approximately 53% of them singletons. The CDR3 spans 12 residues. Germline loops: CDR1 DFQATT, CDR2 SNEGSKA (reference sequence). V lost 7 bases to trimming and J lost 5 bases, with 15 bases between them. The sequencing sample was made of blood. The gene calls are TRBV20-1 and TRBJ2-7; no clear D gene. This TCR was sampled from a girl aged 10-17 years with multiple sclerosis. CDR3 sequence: CSVSVVGNEQYF. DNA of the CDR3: TGCAGTGTGTCGGTCGTGGGCAACGAGCAGTACTTC.